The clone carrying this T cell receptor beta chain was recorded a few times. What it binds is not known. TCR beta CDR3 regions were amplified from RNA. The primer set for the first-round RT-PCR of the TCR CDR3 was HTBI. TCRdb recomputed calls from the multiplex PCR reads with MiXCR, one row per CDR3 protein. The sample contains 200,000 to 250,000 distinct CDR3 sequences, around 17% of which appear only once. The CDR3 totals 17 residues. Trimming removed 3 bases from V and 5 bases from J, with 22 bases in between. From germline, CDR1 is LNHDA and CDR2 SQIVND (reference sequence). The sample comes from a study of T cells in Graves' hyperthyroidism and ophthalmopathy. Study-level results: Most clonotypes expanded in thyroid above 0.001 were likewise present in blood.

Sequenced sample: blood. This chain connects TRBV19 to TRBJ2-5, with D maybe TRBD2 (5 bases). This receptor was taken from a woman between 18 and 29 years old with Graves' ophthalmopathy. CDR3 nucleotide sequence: TGTGCCAGTAGTATGGGTTCCGGCAGCGGCCGTGGGGAGACCCAGTACTTC. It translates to CASSMGSGSGRGETQYF.